Shown below are 20 T cell receptor beta chains from a single sample sequenced in a study of T cell responses to AZD1222 COVID-19 vaccine. Sequencing used immunoSEQ multiplex PCR; TCRdb keeps in-frame clones, though not all of them. The sample has 120,000 or so clones, about 90% seen once. The source was peripheral blood, collected on day 0 of AZD1222 vaccination. These receptors originate from an adult in good health.

This chain connects TRBV6-9 to TRBJ2-5; D unclear. This CDR3 spans 14 amino acids. Trimming removed 1 base at V and 5 bases at J, with 11 bases between. Germline-derived CDR1 and CDR2 are MNHGY and SVAAGI. Here the CDR3 reads CASSYYPPKETQYF. Written as DNA, the CDR3 is TGTGCCAGCAGTTATTACCCGCCGAAGGAGACCCAGTACTTC.

The chain's CDR3 is CASSGSSGANVLTF. In DNA, the CDR3 is TGCGCCAGCAGCGGAAGCTCTGGGGCCAACGTCCTGACTTTC. The genes are TRBV5-1 and TRBJ2-6; D unresolved. From germline, CDR1 is SGHRS and CDR2 YFSETQ. The CDR3 extends over 14 amino acids. Trimming took off 4 bases at V and 0 bases at J, with 5 bases between the two ends.

This clone appeared once. One junction end disagrees with the germline gene, perhaps due to a read error. The chain has TRBV5-6 and TRBJ2-3; possibly TRBD1 for D (6 bases). Germline lookup yields CDR1 SGHDT and CDR2 YYEEEE. CDR3 length: 12 amino acids. The CDR3 loop reads CASSLVETGMDF. In nucleotides, the CDR3 is TGTGCCAGCAGCTTGGTGGAAACAGGGATGGATTTT.

V is TRBV9 and J is TRBJ2-2, with unresolved D. The V and J ends lost 2 bases and 10 bases respectively, with 12 bases between them. This CDR3 is built from 13 residues. Germline lookup yields CDR1 SGDLS and CDR2 YYNGEE. CDR3 sequence: CASSVDLKMELFF. In DNA, the CDR3 is TGTGCCAGCAGCGTCGACCTGAAAATGGAGCTGTTTTTT.

This clone has only one observation. The chain couples TRBV5-1 to TRBJ2-3; 7 positions match TRBD2. CDR1 SGHRS and CDR2 YFSETQ come from the germline V gene. The CDR3 is made up of 13 amino acids. V shed 6 bases, J shed 8 bases, and the junction held 9 bases outside the gene matches. In DNA form, the CDR3 reads TGCGCCAGCACTCCCGCGGGGGAGGCTACGCAGTATTTT. Amino acid sequence: CASTPAGEATQYF. The variable domain in full, completed from reference TRBV5-1 and TRBJ2-3, reads KAGVTQTPRYLIKTRGQQVTLSCSPISGHRSVSWYQQTPGQGLQFLFEYFSETQRNKGNFPGRFSGRQFSNSRSEMNVSTLELGDSALYLCASTPAGEATQYFGPGTRLTVL.

V usage is TRBV10-3 and J usage is TRBJ1-3, with D possibly TRBD1 on 5 matching bases. CDR1 and CDR2 (germline): ENHRY, SYGVKD. CDR3 length equals 13 residues. V was shortened by 9 bases and J by 4 bases, with 13 bases between the two germline ends. In DNA form, the CDR3 reads TGTGCCATACAGGCTCGTGAGGGAAACACCATATATTTT. It translates to CAIQAREGNTIYF.

The chain couples TRBV7-2 to TRBJ1-6; D unclear. Trimming removed 1 base from V and 7 bases from J, with 5 bases in between. The CDR3 is 13 residues long. Germline CDR1 is SGHTA and CDR2 is FQGNSA. For the CDR3, the DNA is TGTGCCAGCAGCTTAGACCAAAATTCACCCCTCCACTTT. It translates to CASSLDQNSPLHF.

V gene TRBV18 combines with J gene TRBJ2-5, with 7 nucleotides matching TRBD2. From germline, CDR1 is KGHSH and CDR2 LQKENI. This CDR3 has 15 amino acids. V lost 1 base, J lost 2 bases, and 4 bases stayed unmatched. The CDR3 bases are TGTGCCAGCTCACCACGTCCTAGCGGACAAGAGACCCAGTACTTC. Its translation is CASSPRPSGQETQYF.

This CDR3 reads CASSGTSGLAGRDTQYF. In DNA form, the CDR3 reads TGTGCCAGTAGCGGCACCTCGGGGCTAGCGGGTCGAGATACGCAGTATTTT. The chain links TRBV19 to TRBJ2-3; the match to TRBD2 covers 8 bases. The CDR3 consists of 17 residues. Germline lookup yields CDR1 LNHDA and CDR2 SQIVND (reference sequence). V trimming: 6 bases; J trimming: 5 bases; junction bases outside the gene matches: 16.

The rearrangement uses TRBV9 and TRBJ1-6, with a weak D call TRBD1 (5 bases). CDR1 and CDR2 (germline): SGDLS, YYNGEE. This CDR3 region has 12 residues. The V gene lost 2 bases and the J gene lost 9 bases, with 6 bases spanning the gap. CDR3 nucleotide sequence: TGTGCCAGCAGCGTCCAGGGTTCACCCCTCCACTTT. As protein: CASSVQGSPLHF.

The chain joins TRBV5-4 to TRBJ2-7; 9 nucleotides agree with TRBD2. V lost 3 bases and J lost 2; bases outside the gene matches: 9. The CDR3 extends over 16 amino acids. Germline values: CDR1 SGHNT, CDR2 YYREEE (reference sequence). For the CDR3, the DNA is TGTGCCAGCAGCTGGGGCGGGGGGGCACCCACCTACGAGCAGTACTTC. It yields the protein CASSWGGGAPTYEQYF.

The J gene is TRBJ1-2, the V gene TRBV5-6, with 7 bases matching TRBD1. This CDR3 region has 13 residues. Trimming removed 3 bases from V and 6 bases from J; junction bases left unmatched: 5. CDR1 SGHDT and CDR2 YYEEEE come from the germline V gene. CDR3 nucleotides: TGTGCCAGCAGCTGGCGGGGACAGCATGGCTACACCTTC. Its translation: CASSWRGQHGYTF.

This chain uses TRBV2 with TRBJ2-2; D is ambiguous. Germline V gene data show CDR1 as SNHLY and CDR2 as FYNNEI. The CDR3 length is 15 residues. Trimming left V 4 bases short and J 4 bases short, with 13 bases between. In DNA form, the CDR3 reads TGTGCCAGCAGTGTCCGGGCTATGGGCACCGGGGAGCTGTTTTTT. Translating it yields CASSVRAMGTGELFF.

As regards this clone: The sample holds other DNA sequences that translate to the same CDR3. This sequence joins TRBV18 and TRBJ1-5; weak D call: TRBD1 (5 bases). The CDR3 contains 13 residues. Germline CDR1 reads KGHSH; CDR2 reads LQKENI. V lost 6 bases and J 6 bases, leaving 12 bases between the germline ends. Here the CDR3 reads CASSLGVTQPQHF. The CDR3, as DNA: TGTGCCAGCTCCCTGGGGGTGACTCAGCCCCAGCATTTT.

For the CDR3, the DNA is TGTGCCAGCAGCTTGACAGGGGACCTTACCTACGAGCAGTACTTC. This encodes CASSLTGDLTYEQYF. The rearrangement uses TRBV5-5 and TRBJ2-7; TRBD1 matches 7 bases. Germline V gene lookup returns CDR1 SGHKS and CDR2 YYEKEE (reference sequence). This CDR3 is built from 15 residues. Germline trimming cut 1 base from V and 2 bases from J; bases unmatched to any gene: 6.

The chain has TRBV5-1 and TRBJ2-7; a possible D gene is TRBD2 (5 bases). Per germline, CDR1 SGHRS and CDR2 YFSETQ. Trimming pared 3 bases from V and 7 bases from J, leaving 11 bases between. This CDR3 has 12 residues. For the CDR3, the DNA is TGCGCCAGCAGCTGGGCGGGTGGGGAGCAGTACTTC. The encoded protein is CASSWAGGEQYF.

The V gene is TRBV7-2, the J gene TRBJ2-1, with D maybe TRBD1 (6 bases). Trimming took off 0 bases at V and 8 bases at J, with 14 bases between the two ends. Germline CDR1 is SGHTA and CDR2 is FQGNSA. This CDR3 has 15 residues. CDR3 coding DNA: TGTGCCAGCAGCTTAGCGGGTGTGGGACATCATGAGCAGTTCTTC. As protein: CASSLAGVGHHEQFF.

The rearrangement links TRBV5-1 to TRBJ1-1; TRBD1 matches 12 bases. CDR3 length equals 16 residues. Germline V gives CDR1 SGHRS, CDR2 YFSETQ. Trimming at V came to 2 bases and at J to 7 bases, leaving 9 bases not matched to a gene. The CDR3 loop is CASSFLPGQGAIEAFF. The CDR3 DNA reads TGCGCCAGCAGCTTCCTTCCGGGACAGGGGGCGATTGAAGCTTTCTTT.

The chain employs TRBV19 and TRBJ1-3, with TRBD1 as a possible D gene (5 bases). Per the germline V gene, CDR1 is LNHDA and CDR2 is SQIVND (reference sequence). Trimming pared 10 bases from V and 3 bases from J, leaving 16 bases between. The CDR3 covers 14 residues. CDR3 amino acids: CATAARARGNTIYF. CDR3 in DNA: TGTGCCACCGCCGCCAGGGCCCGTGGAAACACCATATATTTT.

The rearrangement links TRBV25-1 to TRBJ1-2; 9 nucleotides agree with TRBD1. With V trimmed by 8 bases and J by 5 bases, 9 bases remained unmatched. This CDR3 spans 14 amino acids. The V gene's germline CDR1 is MGHDK and CDR2 SYGVNS. The CDR3 spells CASSGQGDRYGYTF. DNA for the CDR3: TGTGCCAGCTCGGGACAGGGCGATCGGTATGGCTACACCTTC.